This T cell receptor (beta chain) was sequenced for a study of T-cell memory formation after mild COVID-19. This clonotype was seen a few times. Its antigen remains unidentified. Germline V gene sequence: CDR1 MNHEY, CDR2 SVGAGI. CDR3 length equals 17 residues. Trimming removed 3 bases at V and 4 bases at J, with 22 bases between. 5'RACE with constant-segment primers built TCRalpha and TCRbeta cDNA libraries with UMIs. TCRdb passed the 5' RACE reads through MiXCR, listing each CDR3 protein once. The table records approximately 560,000 distinct CDR3 sequences, approximately 15% of them present only once. Study-wide results and limits: Still unconfirmed is whether the second-wave clones peaking on day 37 recognized SARS-CoV-2.

Sequencing was done on a sample of PBMCs or a T cell subset sorted from them (not recorded which). This rearrangement joins TRBV6-5 to TRBJ2-7; D might be TRBD1 (5 bases). The receptor comes from an adult woman who had mild COVID-19 (a few samples of this study predate the infection). Cell type and time point are not known. The CDR3 is CASSYSSWGRPSYEQYF. CDR3 bases: TGTGCCAGCAGTTATTCGAGCTGGGGCCGTCCTTCATACGAGCAGTACTTC.